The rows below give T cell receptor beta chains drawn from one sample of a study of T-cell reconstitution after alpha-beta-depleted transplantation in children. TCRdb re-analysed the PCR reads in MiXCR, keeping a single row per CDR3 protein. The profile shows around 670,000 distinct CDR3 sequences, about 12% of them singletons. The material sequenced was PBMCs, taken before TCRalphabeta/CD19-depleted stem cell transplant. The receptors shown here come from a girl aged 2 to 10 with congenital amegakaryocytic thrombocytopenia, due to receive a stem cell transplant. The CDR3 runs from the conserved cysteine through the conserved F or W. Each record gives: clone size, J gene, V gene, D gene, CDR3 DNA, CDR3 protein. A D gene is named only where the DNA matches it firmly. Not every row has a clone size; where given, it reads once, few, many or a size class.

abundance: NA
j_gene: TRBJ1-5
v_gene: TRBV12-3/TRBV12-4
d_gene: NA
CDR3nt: TGTGCCAGCAGAGAAGGACCTTTCGGTCAGCCCCAGCATTTT
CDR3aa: CASREGPFGQPQHF

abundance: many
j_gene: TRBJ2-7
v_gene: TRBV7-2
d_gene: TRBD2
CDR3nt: TGTGCCAGCAGCTTACTTAGCGGGAGATATTCCTACGAGCAGTACTTC
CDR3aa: CASSLLSGRYSYEQYF

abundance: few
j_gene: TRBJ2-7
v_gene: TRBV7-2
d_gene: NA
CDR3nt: TGTGCCAGCAGCCGACCATCCTACGAGCAGTACTTC
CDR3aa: CASSRPSYEQYF

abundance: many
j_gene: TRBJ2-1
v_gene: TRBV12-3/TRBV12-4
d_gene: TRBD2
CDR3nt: TGTGCCAGCAGCTTAACTAGCGCTCCCAATGAGCAGTTCTTC
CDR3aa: CASSLTSAPNEQFF

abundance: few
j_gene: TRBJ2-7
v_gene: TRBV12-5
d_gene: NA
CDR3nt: TGTGCTAGTGGTTTGAGCAATCGCCTCCTCGAGCAGTACTTC
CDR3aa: CASGLSNRLLEQYF

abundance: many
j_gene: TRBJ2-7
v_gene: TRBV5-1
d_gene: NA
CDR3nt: TGCGCCAGCAGCTTGGGTAGTTGGGGGACCAGCTTAGACGAGCAGTACTTC
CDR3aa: CASSLGSWGTSLDEQYF

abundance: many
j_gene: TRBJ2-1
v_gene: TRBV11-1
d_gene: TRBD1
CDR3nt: TGTGCCAGCAGCTTGCCGGGACAGGGAGTCGAAGAGAGCTCCTACAATGAGCAGTTCTTC
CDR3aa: CASSLPGQGVEESSYNEQFF

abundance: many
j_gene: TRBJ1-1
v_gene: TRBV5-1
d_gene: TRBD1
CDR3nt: TGCGCCAGCAGCCCGACGACAGGGGGCTGGACTGAAGCTTTCTTT
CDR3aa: CASSPTTGGWTEAFF

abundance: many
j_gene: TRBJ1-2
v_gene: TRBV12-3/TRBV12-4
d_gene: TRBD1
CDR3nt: TGTGCCAGCAGTTCTCCAGGGGGACAAGACACCTTC
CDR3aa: CASSSPGGQDTF

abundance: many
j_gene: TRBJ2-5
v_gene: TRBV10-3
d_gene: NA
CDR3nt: TGTGCCATCAGTCCTGCCCCTGGTCAACAAGAGACCCAGTACTTC
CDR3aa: CAISPAPGQQETQYF

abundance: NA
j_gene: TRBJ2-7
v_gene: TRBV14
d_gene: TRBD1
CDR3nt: TGTGCCAGCAGCCAAGAGCTCTTTACGGACAGGGAAGACGAGCAGTACTTC
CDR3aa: CASSQELFTDREDEQYF

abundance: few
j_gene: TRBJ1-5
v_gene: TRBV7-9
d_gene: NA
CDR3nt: TGTGCCAGCAGCTTAGGGGGCGCTCAGCCCCAGCATTTT
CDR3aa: CASSLGGAQPQHF

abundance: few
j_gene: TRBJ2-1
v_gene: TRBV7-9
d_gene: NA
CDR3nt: TGTGCCAGCAGCTCTGCCCCGAGCTCCTACAATGAGCAGTTCTTC
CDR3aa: CASSSAPSSYNEQFF

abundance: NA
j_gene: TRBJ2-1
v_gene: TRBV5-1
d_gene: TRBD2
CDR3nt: TGCGCCAGCATCTTGCCTCGAGACGGGAGGGCCACGAATGAGCAGTTCTTC
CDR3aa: CASILPRDGRATNEQFF

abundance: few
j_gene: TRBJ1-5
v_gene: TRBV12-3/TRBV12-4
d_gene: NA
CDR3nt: TGTGCCAGCAGTTTTCTCGACATAAGCAATCAGCCCCAGCATTTT
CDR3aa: CASSFLDISNQPQHF

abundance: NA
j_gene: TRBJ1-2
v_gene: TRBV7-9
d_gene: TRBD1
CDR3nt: TGTGCCAGCGAAACAGGGGAGGCCTACTATGGCTACACCTTC
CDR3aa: CASETGEAYYGYTF

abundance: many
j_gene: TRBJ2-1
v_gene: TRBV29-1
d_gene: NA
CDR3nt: TGCAGCGTGGAAAGGTACAATGAGCAGTTCTTC
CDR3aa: CSVERYNEQFF

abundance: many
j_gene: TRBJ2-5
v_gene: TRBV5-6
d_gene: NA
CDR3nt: TGTGCCAGCAGCTTAACAGGGTTTGCGGAGACCCAGTACTTC
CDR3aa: CASSLTGFAETQYF

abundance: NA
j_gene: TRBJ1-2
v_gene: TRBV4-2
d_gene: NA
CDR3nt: TGTGCCAGCAGCCAAGAATTGAGTGGACTGAACTATGGCTACACCTTC
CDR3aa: CASSQELSGLNYGYTF

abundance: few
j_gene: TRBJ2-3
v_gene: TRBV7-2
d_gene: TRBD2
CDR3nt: TGTGCCAGCAGCCCCGAGGGACTAAGAGGCGGTACGCAGTATTTT
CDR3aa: CASSPEGLRGGTQYF

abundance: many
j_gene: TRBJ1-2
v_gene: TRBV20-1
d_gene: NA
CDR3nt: TGCAGTGCTCTTCTCCAGGGACCCTATGGCTACACCTTC
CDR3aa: CSALLQGPYGYTF

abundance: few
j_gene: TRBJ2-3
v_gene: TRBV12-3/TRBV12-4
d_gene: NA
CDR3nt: TGTGCCAGCAGGGACAAAACGCCCGGTGACGGACGGGATTTT
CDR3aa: CASRDKTPGDGRDF

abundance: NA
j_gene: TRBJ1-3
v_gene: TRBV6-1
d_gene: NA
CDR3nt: TGTGCCAGCCAACTGCGGGCCGTAGGAAACACCATATATTTT
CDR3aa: CASQLRAVGNTIYF

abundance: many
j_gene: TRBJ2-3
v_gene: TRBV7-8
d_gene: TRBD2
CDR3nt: TGTGCCAGCAGCGAGGGACTAACAGATGGCTTCACAGATACGCAGTATTTT
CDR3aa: CASSEGLTDGFTDTQYF

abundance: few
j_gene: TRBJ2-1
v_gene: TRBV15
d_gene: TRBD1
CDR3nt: TGTGCCACCAGCAGAGGTATACAGGGGCGCGTAAGTAATGAGCAGTTCTTC
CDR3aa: CATSRGIQGRVSNEQFF

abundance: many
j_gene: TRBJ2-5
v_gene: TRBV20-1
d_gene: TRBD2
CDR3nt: TGCAGTGCTAGACTAGCGGAAAAGACCCAGTACTTC
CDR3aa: CSARLAEKTQYF

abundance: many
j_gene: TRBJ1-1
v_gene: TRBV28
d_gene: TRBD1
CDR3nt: TGTGCCAGCAGTAAAACACAGGGGGCGGCTGAAGCTTTCTTT
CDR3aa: CASSKTQGAAEAFF

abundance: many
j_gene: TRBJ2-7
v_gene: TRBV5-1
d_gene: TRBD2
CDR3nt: TGCGCCAGCAGCTTGACTAGCGGGGATACCTACGAGCAGTACTTC
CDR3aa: CASSLTSGDTYEQYF

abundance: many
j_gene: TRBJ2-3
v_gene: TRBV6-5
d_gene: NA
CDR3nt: TGTGCCAGCAGTTACTCATTCCGTTACGCGACCACAGATACGCAGTATTTT
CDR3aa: CASSYSFRYATTDTQYF

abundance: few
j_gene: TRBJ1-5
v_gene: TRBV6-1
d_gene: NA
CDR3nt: TGTGCCAGCAGATGGGAACAGGGCGCGGGCCAGCCCCAGCATTTT
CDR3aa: CASRWEQGAGQPQHF

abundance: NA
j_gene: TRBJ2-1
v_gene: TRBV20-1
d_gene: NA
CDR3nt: TGCAGTGCTAGAGATCCCCGACCCTCCGTTACCTACAATGAGCAGTTCTTC
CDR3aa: CSARDPRPSVTYNEQFF

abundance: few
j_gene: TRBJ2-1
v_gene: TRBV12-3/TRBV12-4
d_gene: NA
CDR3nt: TGTGCCAGCAGCAAACCTTCCGGGAAGAGCTCCTACAATGAGCAGTTCTTC
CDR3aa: CASSKPSGKSSYNEQFF

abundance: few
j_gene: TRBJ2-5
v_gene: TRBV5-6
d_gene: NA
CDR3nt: TGTGCCAGCAGCTTGCGGACACCCCAAGAGACCCAGTACTTC
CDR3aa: CASSLRTPQETQYF

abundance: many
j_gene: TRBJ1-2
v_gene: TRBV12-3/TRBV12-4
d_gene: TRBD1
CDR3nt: TGTGCCAGCAGTCATGACAGGGGGCTTAGCTACACCTTC
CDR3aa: CASSHDRGLSYTF

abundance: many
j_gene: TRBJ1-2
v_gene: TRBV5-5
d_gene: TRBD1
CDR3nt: TGTGCCAGCAGATCTAGGACAGGGAACGCGGGCTACACCTTC
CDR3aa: CASRSRTGNAGYTF

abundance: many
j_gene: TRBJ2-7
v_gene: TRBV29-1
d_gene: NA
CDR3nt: TGCAGCGGCCTGGGACGCTTCTACGAGCAGTACTTC
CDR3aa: CSGLGRFYEQYF

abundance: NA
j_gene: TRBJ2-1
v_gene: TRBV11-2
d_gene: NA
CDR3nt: TGTGCCAGCAGCTTAGTTTCCAGCCCATATTACAATGAGCAGTTCTTC
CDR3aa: CASSLVSSPYYNEQFF

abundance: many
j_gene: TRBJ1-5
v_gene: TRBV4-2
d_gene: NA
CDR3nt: TGTGCCAGCAGCCAAGGCAGGGGCGCGAGTCAGCCCCAGCATTTT
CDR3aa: CASSQGRGASQPQHF

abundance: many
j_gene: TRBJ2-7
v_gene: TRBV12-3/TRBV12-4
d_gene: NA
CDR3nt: TGTGCCAGCAGCTCGATCATGGAGCAGTACTTC
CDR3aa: CASSSIMEQYF

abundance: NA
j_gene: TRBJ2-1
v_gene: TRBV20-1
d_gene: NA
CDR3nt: TGCAGTGCTATCCTTACAACCTCCTACAATGAGCAGTTCTTC
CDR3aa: CSAILTTSYNEQFF

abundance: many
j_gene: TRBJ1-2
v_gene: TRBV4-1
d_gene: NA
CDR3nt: TGCGCCAGCCCGGAAGAGGGGGACTATGGCTACACCTTC
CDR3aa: CASPEEGDYGYTF

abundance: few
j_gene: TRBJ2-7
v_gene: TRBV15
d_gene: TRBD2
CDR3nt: TGTGCCACCAGCAGATTAGCGGGAGTGGCCTACGAGCAGTACTTC
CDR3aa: CATSRLAGVAYEQYF

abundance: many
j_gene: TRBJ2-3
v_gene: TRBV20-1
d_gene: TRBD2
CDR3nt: TGCAGTGCTAGAGTTCCGGGGACTAGCCCAGATACGCAGTATTTT
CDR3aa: CSARVPGTSPDTQYF

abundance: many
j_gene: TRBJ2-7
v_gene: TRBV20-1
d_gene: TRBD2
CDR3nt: TGCAGTGCTAGAGATCCCAGCGGGGTTTACTCCTACGAGCAGTACTTC
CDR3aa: CSARDPSGVYSYEQYF

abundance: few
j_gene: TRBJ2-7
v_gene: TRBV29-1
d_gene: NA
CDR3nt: TGCAGCGTGGGGGGGCAGGGGAGCTCCTACGAGCAGTACTTC
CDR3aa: CSVGGQGSSYEQYF

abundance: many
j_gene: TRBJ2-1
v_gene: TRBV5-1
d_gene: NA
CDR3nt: TGTGCCAGCAGTTTGTCTGGTGAGCAGTTCTTC
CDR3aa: CASSLSGEQFF

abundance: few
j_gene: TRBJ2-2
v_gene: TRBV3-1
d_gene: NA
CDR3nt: TGTGCCAGCAGCCTGATAGACCGGACCGGGGAGCTGTTTTTT
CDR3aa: CASSLIDRTGELFF

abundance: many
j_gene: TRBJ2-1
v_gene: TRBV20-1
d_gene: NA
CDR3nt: TGCAGTGCTAGGACCTATGAGCAGTTCTTC
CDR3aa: CSARTYEQFF

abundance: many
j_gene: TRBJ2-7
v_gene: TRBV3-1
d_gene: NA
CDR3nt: TGTGCCAGCAGCCAAGGACTGAGTCCCTACGAGCAGTACTTC
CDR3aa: CASSQGLSPYEQYF

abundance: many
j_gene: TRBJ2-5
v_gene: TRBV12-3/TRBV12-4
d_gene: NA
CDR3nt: TGTGCCAGCACCGGCCAGGAACACCAGTACTTC
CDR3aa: CASTGQEHQYF

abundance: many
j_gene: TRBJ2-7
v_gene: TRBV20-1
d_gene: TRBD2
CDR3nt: TGCAGTGCTAGAACTAGCGGAGGATTCTACGAGCAGTACTTC
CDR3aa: CSARTSGGFYEQYF

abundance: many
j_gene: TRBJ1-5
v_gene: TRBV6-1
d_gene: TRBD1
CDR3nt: TGTGCCAGCAGTGCGGAGGGGGCTGAGGGTCAGCCCCAGCATTTT
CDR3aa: CASSAEGAEGQPQHF

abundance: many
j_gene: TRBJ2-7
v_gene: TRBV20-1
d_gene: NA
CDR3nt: TGCAGTGCTAGCGACCCGGGAAGGGGCTTCGAGCAGTACTTC
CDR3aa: CSASDPGRGFEQYF

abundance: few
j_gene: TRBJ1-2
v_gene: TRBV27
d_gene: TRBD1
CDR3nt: TGTGCCAGCAGCCAGACAGGGTACGATGGCTACACCTTC
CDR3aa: CASSQTGYDGYTF

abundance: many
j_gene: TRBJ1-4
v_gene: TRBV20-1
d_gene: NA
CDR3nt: TGCAGTGCCCTTGGAGGGAAAGCTGAAAAACTGTTTTTT
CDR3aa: CSALGGKAEKLFF

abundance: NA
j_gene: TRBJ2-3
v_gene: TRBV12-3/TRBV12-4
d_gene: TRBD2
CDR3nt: TGTGCCAGCAGTCCTGCTATAGCGGGAGCAGGCACAGATACGCAGTATTTT
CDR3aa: CASSPAIAGAGTDTQYF

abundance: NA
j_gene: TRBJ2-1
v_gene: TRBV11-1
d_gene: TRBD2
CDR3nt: TGTGCCAGCAGGCCGATAATTATTCGGGAGGGCCGCTACAATGAGCAGTTCTTC
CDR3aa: CASRPIIIREGRYNEQFF

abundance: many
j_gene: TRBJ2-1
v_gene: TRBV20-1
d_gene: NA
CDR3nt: TGCAGTGCTAGAGCACTAAAGTTCCACAATGAGCAGTTCTTC
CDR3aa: CSARALKFHNEQFF

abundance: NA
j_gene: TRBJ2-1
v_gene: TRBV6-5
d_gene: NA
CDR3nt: TGTGCCAGCAGTTATAACACTGGGACCAACAATGAGCAGTTATTC
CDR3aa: CASSYNTGTNNEQLF